Following are 21 T cell receptor beta chains from one sample sequenced in a study of identical twins. One entry per CDR3 protein results from TCRdb running MiXCR on the 5' RACE reads. The sample contains 650,000 to 800,000 distinct CDR3 sequences, over 8.5% of which appear only once. The data were also submitted as part of a second study, on yellow fever vaccine responses in identical twins.

Sample: PBMCs. All receptors come from a woman between 18 and 29 years old in good health.

This clonotype has ten or more counts. This sequence joins TRBV12-3 or TRBV12-4 and TRBJ2-1; the D gene is possibly TRBD1 (6 bases). Trimming pared 5 bases from V and 0 bases from J, leaving 11 bases between. CDR3 size: 15 residues. CDR3 loop: CASSGTQSSYNEQFF. The CDR3 DNA follows: TGTGCCAGCAGTGGGACACAAAGCTCCTACAATGAGCAGTTCTTC.

This clonotype was detected ten times or more. This sequence joins TRBV20-1 and TRBJ2-2; 7 nucleotides align to TRBD1. J lost 5 bases, V lost 3 bases, and 9 bases had no gene match. The CDR3 has 15 residues. From germline, CDR1 is DFQATT and CDR2 SNEGSKA (reference sequence). The CDR3 protein is CSARETGRRTGELFF. CDR3 sequence (DNA): TGCAGTGCTAGGGAGACAGGGCGGAGGACCGGGGAGCTGTTTTTT.

This clonotype occurred many times. The gene calls are TRBV20-1 and TRBJ2-7; no clear D gene. The CDR3 loop spans 14 amino acids. V lost 0 bases, J lost 3 bases, and 12 bases lay in between. Germline lookup yields CDR1 DFQATT and CDR2 SNEGSKA (reference sequence). This CDR3 reads CSARDLGRIYEQYF. The CDR3 coding sequence is TGCAGTGCTAGAGATCTCGGCAGAATCTACGAGCAGTACTTC.

This clonotype was detected many times. V and J are TRBV24-1 and TRBJ2-1; D not certain. CDR3 length: 15 amino acids. Deletions cut 6 bases from V and 0 bases from J, with 11 bases between. Per germline, CDR1 KGHDR and CDR2 SFDVKD. The CDR3 loop reads CATSKASSSYNEQFF. The CDR3 DNA follows: TGTGCCACCAGTAAAGCGAGCAGCTCCTACAATGAGCAGTTCTTC.

This clonotype was observed a few times. The genes are TRBV5-1 and TRBJ2-2, with D perhaps being TRBD1 or TRBD2 (5 bases each). Per germline, CDR1 SGHRS and CDR2 YFSETQ. The CDR3 length is 14 residues. Trimming took off 4 bases at V and 8 bases at J, with 15 bases between the two ends. Here the CDR3 DNA reads TGCGCCAGCAGCCCGGGACCCCCAGCTGGGGAGCTGTTTTTT. It translates to CASSPGPPAGELFF.

This chain uses TRBV29-1 with TRBJ1-1; D is possibly TRBD1 (5 bases). V was cut by 3 bases and J by 7 bases, with 15 bases left in between. The CDR3 sequence is 13 residues long. Germline CDR1 is SQVTM and CDR2 is ANQGSEA. CDR3 nucleotides: TGCAGCGTTGATGAAGTCGGGCAGGGTGAAGCTTTCTTT. Encoded protein: CSVDEVGQGEAFF.

The rearrangement joins TRBV11-2 to TRBJ2-3; 7 bases fit TRBD2. This CDR3 is 15 amino acids long. The trim removed 4 bases at V and 2 bases at J, leaving 6 bases unmatched. CDR1 SGHAT and CDR2 FQNNGV come from the germline V gene. CDR3: CASSWAGLLTDTQYF. The CDR3 nucleotides are TGTGCCAGCAGCTGGGCGGGACTACTCACAGATACGCAGTATTTT. Variable domain in full (rest from reference TRBV11-2 and TRBJ2-3): EAGVAQSPRYKIIEKRQSVAFWCNPISGHATLYWYQQILGQGPKLLIQFQNNGVVDDSQLPKDRFSAERLKGVDSTLKIQPAKLEDSAVYLCASSWAGLLTDTQYFGPGTRLTVL.

The gene calls are TRBV5-1 and TRBJ2-2; D gene uncertain. V lost 3 bases, J lost 4 bases, and 13 bases lay in between. Germline lookup yields CDR1 SGHRS and CDR2 YFSETQ. The CDR3 spans 15 residues. In DNA, the CDR3 is TGCGCCAGCAGCTCCGACGTGACACGCACCGGGGAGCTGTTTTTT. Protein sequence: CASSSDVTRTGELFF. Using reference TRBV5-1 and TRBJ2-2 for the parts outside the CDR3, the full variable domain is KAGVTQTPRYLIKTRGQQVTLSCSPISGHRSVSWYQQTPGQGLQFLFEYFSETQRNKGNFPGRFSGRQFSNSRSEMNVSTLELGDSALYLCASSSDVTRTGELFFGEGSRLTVL.

This clonotype showed up just a few times. The genes are TRBV7-6 and TRBJ2-1; either TRBD1 or TRBD2 may supply D (5 bases each). Per the germline V gene, CDR1 is SGHVS and CDR2 is FNYEAQ. V was shortened by 0 bases and J by 8 bases, with 14 bases between the two germline ends. CDR3 length: 15 residues. The CDR3 region has the DNA TGTGCCAGCAGCTTAGCGACCACGGGGCTCGATGAGCAGTTCTTC. This sequence encodes CASSLATTGLDEQFF.

This clonotype turned up a few times. The chain joins TRBV10-3 to TRBJ2-2; 10 positions agree with TRBD1. In germline, CDR1 is ENHRY, CDR2 SYGVKD. Unmatched junction bases numbered 2, after V lost 6 bases and J lost 4 bases. The CDR3 covers 14 residues. CDR3 sequence reads: CAISGQGGTGELFF. The CDR3 DNA follows: TGTGCCATCAGCGGACAGGGGGGCACCGGGGAGCTGTTTTTT.

The chain recombines TRBV7-2 with TRBJ2-3; possible D gene TRBD2, 5 bases. The CDR3 sequence is 15 residues long. Germline-derived CDR1 and CDR2 are SGHTA and FQGNSA. The V and J ends lost 5 bases and 1 base respectively, with 13 bases between them. CDR3 nucleotide sequence: TGTGCCAGCAGCACCCGCGGGCACGGCACAGATACGCAGTATTTT. Amino acid sequence: CASSTRGHGTDTQYF.

The chain uses TRBV5-1 and TRBJ1-4; 8 bases are a match to TRBD1. J gave up 8 bases and V 2 bases, and 5 bases lay outside the gene matches. Per the germline V gene, CDR1 is SGHRS and CDR2 is YFSETQ. This CDR3 spans 14 amino acids. The CDR3: CASSLQGVMEKLFF. The CDR3, as DNA: TGCGCCAGCAGCTTACAGGGGGTTATGGAAAAACTGTTTTTT.

This clonotype has just a few counts. J is TRBJ2-6 and V is TRBV20-1; D gene uncertain. V was clipped by 1 base and J by 0 bases, with 4 bases between them. Germline V gene data show CDR1 as DFQATT and CDR2 as SNEGSKA (reference sequence). The CDR3 runs to 14 residues. The CDR3 reads CSARVPSGANVLTF. DNA for the CDR3: TGCAGTGCTAGAGTTCCCTCTGGGGCCAACGTCCTGACTTTC.

The chain has TRBV6-5 and TRBJ2-4; TRBD1 matches 7 bases. The CDR3 contains 14 residues. Germline CDR1 reads MNHEY; CDR2 reads SVGAGI. V was clipped by 0 bases and J by 8 bases; unmatched bases: 4. CDR3 bases: TGTGCCAGCAGTTACTCTCAGGGGGTGGACATTCAGTACTTC. Its protein is CASSYSQGVDIQYF.

This clonotype has only a few counts. This chain links TRBV20-1 with TRBJ2-2; 10 bases align to TRBD2. The CDR3 length is 19 residues. CDR1 is DFQATT and CDR2 is SNEGSKA in the germline V gene (reference sequence). V lost 3 bases to trimming and J lost 3 bases; unmatched junction nucleotides: 16. This chain's CDR3 is CSARDFRGLAGVYTGELFF. The CDR3 coding sequence is TGCAGTGCTAGGGACTTCCGTGGGCTAGCGGGAGTCTACACCGGGGAGCTGTTTTTT.

This clonotype was found a few times. The V and J genes are TRBV20-1 and TRBJ1-2, with D unclear. Per germline, CDR1 DFQATT and CDR2 SNEGSKA (reference sequence). With 4 bases removed from V and 8 bases from J, the gap between germline ends came to 11 bases. CDR3 length: 11 amino acids. This CDR3 reads CSANYGEGYTF. Here the CDR3 DNA reads TGCAGTGCTAACTATGGGGAGGGCTACACCTTC.

This clonotype showed up many times. The chain recombines TRBV29-1 with TRBJ2-5; 8 bases align to TRBD2. This CDR3 spans 13 amino acids. The trim removed 4 bases at V and 3 bases at J, leaving 4 bases unmatched. Germline V gives CDR1 SQVTM, CDR2 ANQGSEA. The CDR3 region has the DNA TGCAGCGTTGGGACTAGCAGTAAAGAGACCCAGTACTTC. It encodes CSVGTSSKETQYF.

V usage is TRBV19 and J usage is TRBJ2-7; D gene unclear. CDR1 is LNHDA and CDR2 is SQIVND in the germline V gene (reference sequence). V lost 3 bases and J lost 6, with 12 bases in between. The CDR3 is 13 amino acids. CDR3 region: CASSIPGFSEQYF. As DNA, the CDR3 is TGTGCCAGTAGTATTCCAGGATTCAGCGAGCAGTACTTC.

About this clonotype itself: At one of its ends the junction is not consistent with the germline gene, which may arise from a read error. The rearrangement joins TRBV4-1 to TRBJ2-3; D possibly corresponds to TRBD1 (6 bases). Looked up from germline, CDR1 is MGHRA and CDR2 is YSYEKL. The CDR3 runs to 14 residues. The chain's CDR3 is CASSQGQSTHTQYF. The CDR3 DNA reads as TGCGCCAGCAGCCAGGGACAATCCACACATACGCAGTATTTT.

V is TRBV20-1 and J is TRBJ1-5; no definite D call. V shed 3 bases and J shed 4 bases, with 7 bases lying between them. Looked up from germline, CDR1 is DFQATT and CDR2 is SNEGSKA (reference sequence). The CDR3 spans 12 residues. Here the CDR3 DNA reads TGCAGTGCTAGCTCTAATAATCAGCCCCAGCATTTT. It is translated as CSASSNNQPQHF.

In its sample, this clonotype was seen once. The genes are TRBV4-1 and TRBJ2-3; tentatively, D is TRBD2 (5 bases). This CDR3 is built from 15 residues. V was shortened by 0 bases and J by 2 bases, with 9 bases between the two germline ends. From germline, CDR1 is MGHRA and CDR2 YSYEKL. CDR3 amino acids: CASSQENGITDTQYF. The CDR3 DNA sequence: TGCGCCAGCAGCCAAGAAAACGGGATCACAGATACGCAGTATTTT.